Listed below are T cell receptor beta chains from one sample, sequenced in a study of T-cell reconstitution after alpha-beta-depleted transplantation in children. TCRdb passed the PCR reads through MiXCR, listing each CDR3 protein once. The table lists just over 950,000 distinct CDR3 sequences, about 29% of them singletons. The source was PBMCs, mostly from graft donor cells, collected 360 days after TCRalphabeta/CD19-depleted stem cell transplant. Every receptor here comes from a boy under three years old who had a stem cell transplant for SCID, so the T cells may come from the graft donor. CDR3s include the opening cysteine and the closing phenylalanine or tryptophan. Each record gives: clone size, V gene, J gene, D gene, CDR3 protein, CDR3 DNA. D genes are given only for firm matches. Clone sizes are given selectively: once, few, many, or a class where the clone is expanded.

NA	TRBV7-2	TRBJ1-6	NA	CASSFRGDNSPLHF	TGTGCCAGCAGCTTCAGGGGAGATAATTCACCCCTCCACTTT
NA	TRBV2	TRBJ2-5	NA	CASSDRRGGSGQETQYF	TGTGCCAGCAGTGATAGGAGGGGGGGGAGCGGCCAAGAGACCCAGTACTTC
many	TRBV5-1	TRBJ1-1	NA	CASTPGRGLNTEAFF	TGCGCCAGCACACCGGGGAGGGGTTTGAACACTGAAGCTTTCTTT
few	TRBV5-1	TRBJ2-4	NA	CASSLTLAKNIQYF	TGTGCCAGCAGCCTGACACTAGCCAAAAACATTCAGTACTTC
few	TRBV6-1	TRBJ2-6	NA	CASRPESFGANVLTF	TGTGCCAGCAGGCCTGAGAGTTTTGGGGCCAACGTCCTGACTTTC
few	TRBV4-3	TRBJ1-1	TRBD1	CASSQGLRGTEAFF	TGCGCCAGCAGCCAGGGCCTCAGGGGGACTGAAGCTTTCTTT
NA	TRBV5-1	TRBJ2-5	TRBD1	CASSFRDSLQETQYF	TGCGCCAGCAGCTTCCGGGACAGTCTCCAAGAGACCCAGTACTTC
few	TRBV6-5	TRBJ1-6	NA	CASSYSGRGYNSPLHF	TGTGCCAGCAGTTACTCCGGGAGGGGGTATAATTCACCCCTCCACTTT
NA	TRBV5-1	TRBJ1-1	NA	CASSLGQNSEAFF	TGCGCCAGCAGCTTGGGGCAGAACTCTGAAGCTTTCTTT
NA	TRBV6-1	TRBJ2-7	NA	CASTLSWPGLGYEQYF	TGTGCCAGCACGCTATCATGGCCGGGACTTGGCTACGAGCAGTACTTC
many	TRBV18	TRBJ2-2	NA	CASSQHGELFF	TGTGCCAGCTCACAACACGGGGAGCTGTTTTTT
many	TRBV20-1	TRBJ2-3	TRBD1	CSAFRGPRADTQYF	TGCAGTGCTTTTAGGGGGCCTAGGGCAGATACGCAGTATTTT
few	TRBV29-1	TRBJ1-1	TRBD1	CSVDLIQGATEAFF	TGCAGCGTTGATCTCATACAGGGGGCCACTGAAGCTTTCTTT
few	TRBV19	TRBJ1-2	NA	CASNHRETHGYTF	TGTGCCAGTAATCATCGGGAAACCCACGGCTACACCTTC
NA	TRBV28	TRBJ2-7	NA	CASSLLTGGQSNYEQYF	TGTGCCAGCAGTTTACTAACGGGCGGACAGTCAAACTACGAGCAGTACTTC
many	TRBV5-1	TRBJ1-1	NA	CASSLDRDTEAFF	TGCGCCAGCAGCTTGGACAGGGACACTGAAGCTTTCTTT
few	TRBV28	TRBJ2-3	TRBD2	CASSRPLAGGTDTQYF	TGTGCCAGCAGCCGCCCGCTAGCGGGGGGGACAGATACGCAGTATTTT
NA	TRBV5-1	TRBJ2-3	NA	CASSPPMSHTQYF	TGCGCCAGCAGCCCCCCTATGAGTCATACGCAGTATTTT
many	TRBV6-5	TRBJ1-2	NA	CASSYTGNYGYTF	TGTGCCAGCAGTTACACCGGGAACTATGGCTACACCTTC
many	TRBV6-2/TRBV6-3	TRBJ2-7	NA	CASSPTRGPPYEQYF	TGTGCCAGCAGTCCAACCCGGGGGCCCCCCTACGAGCAGTACTTC